The 3 T cell receptor beta chains in this list originate from one sample, sequenced in a study of blood T cell repertoires in COVID-19. Method: immunoSEQ multiplex PCR; TCRdb's copy keeps in-frame clones and lacks some. The sample holds 110,000 or so clones, 81% seen once. The sequenced sample consisted of peripheral blood. Receptor source: a man between 50 and 59 years old with acute or convalescent COVID-19.

The chain joins TRBV27 to TRBJ2-2, with D hard to call. V dropped 6 bases and J dropped 6 bases, with 11 bases sitting between them. CDR1 is MNHEY, CDR2 SMNVEV, per germline (reference sequence). The CDR3 consists of 13 residues. The chain's CDR3 is CASSSLESGELFF. The CDR3 bases are TGTGCCAGCAGCAGCCTAGAATCCGGGGAGCTGTTTTTT.

The V call is TRBV11-2, the J call TRBJ1-2; D perhaps matches TRBD1 (6 bases). Per germline, CDR1 SGHAT and CDR2 FQNNGV. This CDR3 has 14 amino acids. V lost 7 bases to trimming and J lost 4 bases, with 16 bases between them. CDR3 amino acids: CASKQIGQPYGYTF. CDR3 sequence (DNA): TGTGCCAGCAAACAGATAGGACAGCCCTATGGCTACACCTTC.

The chain has TRBV18 and TRBJ1-5; TRBD1 matches 7 bases. The CDR3 totals 13 residues. The V gene end was trimmed by 5 bases and the J gene end by 6 bases; junction bases not matched to a gene: 4. The V gene's germline CDR1 is KGHSH and CDR2 LQKENI. The DNA for the CDR3 is TGTGCCAGCTCATCGACAGGGCCTCAGCCCCAGCATTTT. Amino acids: CASSSTGPQPQHF.